These T cell receptor beta chains were read from a single sample in a study of T cells after yellow fever vaccination. TCRdb independently ran MiXCR on the 5' RACE reads; one entry per CDR3 protein. The data hold some 220,000 distinct CDR3 sequences, with less than 3.5% observed a single time. The specimen was CD4+ T cells sorted from PBMCs, collected 10 days after the yellow fever booster vaccination. Receptors were obtained from a man aged 18 to 29 who received the YFV17D yellow fever vaccine. CDR3s include the opening cysteine and the closing phenylalanine or tryptophan.

v_call	cdr3_aa
TRBV7-7	CASSLEGAGGPINEQFF
TRBV6-5	CASRPQGAGKETQYF
TRBV2	CASSGQGNSYNEQFF
TRBV19	CASSQRGGYEQYF
TRBV14	CASSQPWGNTIYF
TRBV5-1	CASSPLGGSNGDTQYF
TRBV6-6	CASSPARAFTDTQYF
TRBV7-2	CASRSSGSAYQETQYF
TRBV14	CASSQMGQETQYF
TRBV18	CASSPFSGGGNTEAFF
TRBV7-3	CASSLTGRTDTQYF
TRBV27	CASSFQGGSVLNTGELFF
TRBV5-4	CASQLSMGSSYNEQFF
TRBV19	CASSFAWTVTGELFF
TRBV7-6	CASNDVAVGGTQLF
TRBV7-3	CASSRIGLRGEQQYF
TRBV11-2	CASSLGTETQYF
TRBV28	CASRRPAVRPGNTIYF
TRBV4-2	CASSQVRVGTGYSPLHF
TRBV18	CASSLEGTANYGYTF
TRBV10-1	CASTTTGTEAFF
TRBV5-1	CASSLGAGEQETQYF
TRBV24-1	CATSDYGRGELFF
TRBV5-1	CASSLMGGRKETQYF
TRBV20-1	CSARDSGGSTDTQYF
TRBV29-1	CSVVLFSPDTQYF
TRBV7-2	CASRIAGGPYNEQFF
TRBV5-6	CASSLVRGHPTNYGYTF
TRBV20-1	CSAPGQTEAFF
TRBV30	CAWSFTSGGPGHF
TRBV12-5	CASGKDRSSEAFF
TRBV20-1	CSARDPGTISYNEQFF
TRBV10-3	CAIKGSGSDTQYF
TRBV5-5	CASSPGTFNYGYTF
TRBV12-3/TRBV12-4	CASSLNGGMGEKLFF
TRBV2	CASRGVGTEAFF
TRBV24-1	CATSDPRDVKPQHF
TRBV12-3/TRBV12-4	CASSLERQLNTGELFF
TRBV19	CASSEETGKDTQYF
TRBV7-9	CASSFSGGAYNEQFF
TRBV20-1	CSARGTGGYQPQHF
TRBV7-2	CASSLAFLAGGDQPQHF
TRBV18	CASSSVTGGITEAFF
TRBV5-5	CASSWRPARGSEYF
TRBV6-5	CASSYVGGTTDTQYF
TRBV4-3	CASSQERTGKETQYF
TRBV6-6	CASSYSGGVAEQFF
TRBV4-3	CASSQGIMGQGTDTQYF
TRBV12-3/TRBV12-4	CASSLERASGPTQYF
TRBV3-1	CASSHASYEQYF
TRBV21-1	CASSKRSRGVNTEAFF
TRBV7-8	CASSLSTGGETQYF
TRBV7-8	CASSRGRVGTDTQYF
TRBV12-3/TRBV12-4	CASGIAGGTFSRNKNIQYF
TRBV7-8	CASSLARGRMEAFF
TRBV7-2	CASSPYPPDRGQPQHF
TRBV10-3	CAGNPGTSDNNEQFF
TRBV29-1	CSGKTPGGELFF
TRBV7-3	CASNPDRATGELFF